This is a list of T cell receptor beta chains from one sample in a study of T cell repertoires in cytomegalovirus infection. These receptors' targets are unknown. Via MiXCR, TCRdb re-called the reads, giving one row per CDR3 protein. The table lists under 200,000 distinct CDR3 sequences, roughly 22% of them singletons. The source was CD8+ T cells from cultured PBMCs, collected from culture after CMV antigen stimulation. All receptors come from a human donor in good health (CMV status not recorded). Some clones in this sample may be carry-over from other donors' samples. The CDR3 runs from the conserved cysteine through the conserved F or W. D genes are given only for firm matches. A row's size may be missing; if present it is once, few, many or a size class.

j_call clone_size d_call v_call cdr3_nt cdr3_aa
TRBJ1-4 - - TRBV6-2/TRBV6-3 TGTGCCAGCAGTTACACGCCCCAGAGGCTGTTTTTT CASSYTPQRLFF
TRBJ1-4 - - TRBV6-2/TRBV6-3 TGTGCCAGCAGTTACCCCCGGGGGGGGGCGAAGAGTGAAAAACTGTTTTTT CASSYPRGGAKSEKLFF
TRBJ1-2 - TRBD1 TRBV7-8 TGTGCCAGCAGCGCGCCTTGGACAGGGCCGGGCTATGGCTACACCTTC CASSAPWTGPGYGYTF
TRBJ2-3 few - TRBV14 TGTGCCAGCAGCCGACTTGCAGTAGATACGCAGTATTTT CASSRLAVDTQYF
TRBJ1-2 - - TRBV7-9 TGTGCCAGCAGCTTTTCAGCATATGGCTACACCTTC CASSFSAYGYTF
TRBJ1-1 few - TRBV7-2 TGTGCCAGCAGCTTAGGGGCTCTCACTGAAGCTTTCTTT CASSLGALTEAFF
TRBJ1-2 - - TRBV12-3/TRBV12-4 TGTGCCAGCAGTTCCGGGAGGGGCGACTATGGCTACACCTTC CASSSGRGDYGYTF
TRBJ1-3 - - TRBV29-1 TGCAGCGTTGAAGGAGGCGGATCTGGAAACACCATATATTTT CSVEGGGSGNTIYF
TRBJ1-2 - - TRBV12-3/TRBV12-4 TGTGCCAGCAGTCCCGGAGTAGCCGGCTATGGCTACACCTTC CASSPGVAGYGYTF
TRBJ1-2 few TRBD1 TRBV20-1 TGCAGTGCCTGGGGCGGGACAGGCTCTTATGGCTACACCTTC CSAWGGTGSYGYTF
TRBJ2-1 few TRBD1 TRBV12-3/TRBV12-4 TGTGCCAGCAGTGCTCGCCGGGACAGATCCTACAATGAGCAGTTCTTC CASSARRDRSYNEQFF
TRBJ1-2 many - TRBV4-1 TGCGCCAGCAGCCAAGGCTTCCCGCCTACCCCTAACTATGGCTACACCTTC CASSQGFPPTPNYGYTF
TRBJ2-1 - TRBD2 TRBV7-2 TGTGCCAGCAGCTCAACTAGCGGCCTCACGTACGATGAGCAGTTCTTC CASSSTSGLTYDEQFF
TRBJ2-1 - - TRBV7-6 TGTGCCAGCAGTTATCGGGGGGCCGCCCTCAATGAGCAGTTCTTC CASSYRGAALNEQFF
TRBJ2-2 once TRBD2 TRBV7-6 TGTGCCAGCAGCTTGATGCGGGGGGGCCTGGACACCGGGGAGCTGTTTTTT CASSLMRGGLDTGELFF
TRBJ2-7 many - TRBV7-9 TGTGCCAGCATGTCGGAGGACGAGCAGTACTTC CASMSEDEQYF
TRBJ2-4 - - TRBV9 TGTGCCAGCAGCGACTATACAGGGCATCAGTACTTC CASSDYTGHQYF
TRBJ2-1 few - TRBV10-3 TGTGCCATCAGTGAGGATGGGGCTGAGCAGTTCTTC CAISEDGAEQFF
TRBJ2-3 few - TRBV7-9 TGTGCCAGCAGATCGGACACGAACACAGATACGCAGTATTTT CASRSDTNTDTQYF
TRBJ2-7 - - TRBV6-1 TGTGCCAGCAGTGGGACGGGCCTTCCCTACGAGCAGTACTTC CASSGTGLPYEQYF
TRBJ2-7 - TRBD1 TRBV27 TGTGCCAGCACCTTACAGGGGGCTGACGAGCAGTACTTC CASTLQGADEQYF
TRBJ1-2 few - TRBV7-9 TGTGCCAGCAGCTTAGGACGGACCTCGGCTAACTATGGCTACACCTTC CASSLGRTSANYGYTF
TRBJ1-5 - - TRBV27 TGTGCCAGCTCCCTTCTGAGCGGAATCAATCAGCCCCAGCATTTT CASSLLSGINQPQHF
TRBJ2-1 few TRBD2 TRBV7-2 TGTGCCAGCAGCTTTCACGGACTAGCGGGGGGAAGGGTTGCCAATGAGCAGTTCTTC CASSFHGLAGGRVANEQFF
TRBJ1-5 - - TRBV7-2 TGTGCCAGCAGCTTAGTCAGAAATCAGCCCCAGCATTTT CASSLVRNQPQHF
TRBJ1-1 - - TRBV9 TGTGCCAGCAGCGAGCCCTCGACGGGGGTGGTTGGCACTGAAGCTTTCTTT CASSEPSTGVVGTEAFF
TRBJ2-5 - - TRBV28 TGTGCCAGCAGTTTGTTCGGGACTGTACAAGAGACCCAGTACTTC CASSLFGTVQETQYF
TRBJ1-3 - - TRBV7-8 TGTGCCAGCAGCTTAGCTATCGCGGGCAACGGAAACACCATATATTTT CASSLAIAGNGNTIYF
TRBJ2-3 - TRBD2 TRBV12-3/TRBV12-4 TGTGCCAGCACGCGGGGGGCCACCACAGATACGCAGTATTTT CASTRGATTDTQYF
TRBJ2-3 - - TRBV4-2 TGTGCCAGCAGCCAAGAATCGAGCTACGATACGCAGTATTTT CASSQESSYDTQYF
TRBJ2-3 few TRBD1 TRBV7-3 TGTGCCAGCAGCCCAACAACAGGGGACACAGATACGCAGTATTTT CASSPTTGDTDTQYF
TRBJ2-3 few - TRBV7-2 TGTGCCAGCAGCTTAGAACGGCCTATCACAGATACGCAGTATTTT CASSLERPITDTQYF
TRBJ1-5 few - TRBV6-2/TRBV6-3 TGTGCCAGCAGTTACTCCCTGCGGGGGAGGTATCAGCCCCAGCATTTT CASSYSLRGRYQPQHF
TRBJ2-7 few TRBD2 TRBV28 TGTGCCAGCAGTAATCCTAGACTAGCGGGGCACGAGCAGTACTTC CASSNPRLAGHEQYF
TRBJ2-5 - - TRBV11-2 TGTGCCAGCAGCTTAGTCCTGGCTAGCGAAGAGACCCAGTACTTC CASSLVLASEETQYF
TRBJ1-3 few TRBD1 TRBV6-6 TGTGCCAGCAGGCAACCAGGGGGAGTAGGAAACACCATATATTTT CASRQPGGVGNTIYF
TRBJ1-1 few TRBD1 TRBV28 TGTGCCAGCAGATCCGGGACAGCCATGCTCCCCATTATGAACACTGAAGCTTTCTTT CASRSGTAMLPIMNTEAFF
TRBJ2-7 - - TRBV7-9 TGTGCCAGCGGTACGACAAGGTCCTACGAGCAGTACTTC CASGTTRSYEQYF
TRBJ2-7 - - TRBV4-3 TGCGCCAGCAGCCAAGATCTAGGGTACGAGCAGTACTTC CASSQDLGYEQYF
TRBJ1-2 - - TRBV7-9 TGTGCCAGCAGCCCCCCGGGGATTCCAGGGGACTATGGCTACACCTTC CASSPPGIPGDYGYTF
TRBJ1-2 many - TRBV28 TGTGCCAGCAGTTTCCGGGGTCCTAACTATGGCTACACCTTC CASSFRGPNYGYTF
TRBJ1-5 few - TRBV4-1 TGCGCCAGCAGCCATTCATTCTTGGCAGGCAATCAGCCCCAGCATTTT CASSHSFLAGNQPQHF
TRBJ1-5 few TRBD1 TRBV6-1 TGTGCCAGCAGCCACGGACAGGGAGAATTACAGCCCCAGCATTTT CASSHGQGELQPQHF
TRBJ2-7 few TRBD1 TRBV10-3 TGTGCCATCAGTGAGACAGGGGGAGAGGAGCAGTACTTC CAISETGGEEQYF
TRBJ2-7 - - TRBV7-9 TGTGCCAGCAGCTTGTTTCCAGGGTTACATTACGAGCAGTACTTC CASSLFPGLHYEQYF
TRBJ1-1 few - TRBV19 TGTGCCAGTAGTATAGGCCCCTTACAGGGGAACACTGAAGCTTTCTTT CASSIGPLQGNTEAFF
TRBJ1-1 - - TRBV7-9 TGTGCCAGCAGCTTAGAAATCTGGCTTCCGAACACTGAAGCTTTCTTT CASSLEIWLPNTEAFF
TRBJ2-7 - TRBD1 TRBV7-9 TGTGCCAGCAGCCGGCCCCCCTTTACAGGGGAAAGCTCCTACGAGCAGTACTTC CASSRPPFTGESSYEQYF
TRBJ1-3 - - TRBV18 TGTGCCAGCTCACCACCCTCCATGCAGGGTCTCGGAAACACCATATATTTT CASSPPSMQGLGNTIYF
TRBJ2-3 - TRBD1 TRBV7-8 TGTGCCAGCAGCTTACCCTTGGCAGGGGGTATTGTCACAGATACGCAGTATTTT CASSLPLAGGIVTDTQYF
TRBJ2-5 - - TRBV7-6 TGTGCTAGCAGCTCGCCAGGGAGCGCCGAAGAGACCCAGTACTTC CASSSPGSAEETQYF
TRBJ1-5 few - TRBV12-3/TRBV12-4 TGTGCCAGCAGTTTTGGAGGGGGGGAGCGTCAGCCCCAGCATTTT CASSFGGGERQPQHF
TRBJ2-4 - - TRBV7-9 TGTGCCAGCAGCTTAAGTAGACAGGAGGCGGACATTCAGTACTTC CASSLSRQEADIQYF
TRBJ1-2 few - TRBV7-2 TGTGCCAGCAGCTTAGGCACAGGTAACTATGGCTACACCTTC CASSLGTGNYGYTF
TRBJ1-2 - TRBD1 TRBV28 TGTGCCAGCAGAATATCAACGACAGGGGGTAACTATGGCTACACCTTC CASRISTTGGNYGYTF
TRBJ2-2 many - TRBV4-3 TGCGCCAGCAGCCCTAGCACTTCCGGGGAGCTGTTTTTT CASSPSTSGELFF
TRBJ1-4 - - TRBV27 TGTGCCAGCAGGACTAATGAAAAACTGTTTTTT CASRTNEKLFF